This record concerns one TCR beta chain sequence. The data were obtained in a study of blood T cell repertoires in COVID-19. The data were produced by immunoSEQ multiplex PCR, yet TCRdb's version contains in-frame clones alone and is incomplete. Here the sample spans 150,000 to 200,000 clones, roughly nine tenths being singletons. From germline, CDR1 is SGHRS and CDR2 YFSETQ. V trimming: 3 bases; J trimming: 7 bases; junction bases outside the gene matches: 8. The CDR3 runs 15 residues. This receptor was taken from a man aged 65 to 85 with acute or convalescent COVID-19. This chain uses TRBV5-1 with TRBJ1-2, with TRBD1 identical over 11 bases. Source material: peripheral blood. The CDR3, as DNA: TGCGCCAGCAGCTCCTGGACAGGGGGCGCAAGTGGCTACACCTTC. Protein sequence: CASSSWTGGASGYTF.